The 2 T cell receptor beta chains reported below all come from one sample, sequenced in a study of shared clonotypes between healthy human individuals. Measured with immunoSEQ multiplex PCR; TCRdb has only the in-frame clones, and not every one. The sample records roughly 760,000 clones, roughly 70% being singletons. Sequenced material: memory CD4+ T cells sorted from blood. Subset of the sample: CD45RA-negative fraction. The receptors originated from a woman in her thirties in good health.

The chain couples TRBV6-1 to TRBJ2-2; D is possibly TRBD2 (6 bases). The CDR3 is 15 amino acids. Germline V gene data show CDR1 as MNHNS and CDR2 as SASEGT. The V end was cut by 4 bases, the J end by 4 bases, with 13 bases between. The CDR3 reads CASSALALGTGELFF. The DNA for the CDR3 is TGTGCCAGCAGTGCCCTAGCGTTAGGCACCGGGGAGCTGTTTTTT.

V usage is TRBV25-1 and J usage is TRBJ2-5; tentative D call: TRBD1 (6 bases). The germline V and J ends were trimmed by 3 bases and 5 bases, with 19 bases remaining between them. CDR1 MGHDK and CDR2 SYGVNS come from the germline V gene. The CDR3 is made up of 16 amino acids. The CDR3 DNA sequence: TGTGCCAGCAGTGAGATCCGGGCCCCAAGGGGGGAGACCCAGTACTTC. This encodes CASSEIRAPRGETQYF.